Shown below are 24 T cell receptor beta chains from a single sample sequenced in a study of blood T cell repertoires in COVID-19. Assay used: immunoSEQ multiplex PCR; TCRdb lists only in-frame clones, some missing. The repertoire consists of about 180,000 clones, with approximately 87% occurring once and the leading ten covering 12%. Material for sequencing was peripheral blood. These TCRs come from a woman in her seventies with COVID-19, enrolled during active disease.

The V call is TRBV6-2 or TRBV6-3, the J call TRBJ1-1; a weak D match, TRBD1 (5 bases). Trimming stripped 5 bases from V and 0 bases from J, with 10 bases between. The CDR3 runs 14 residues. CDR1 is MNHEY and CDR2 is SVGEGT in the germline V gene. CDR3 protein: CASSGPQVNTEAFF. CDR3 sequence (DNA): TGTGCCAGCAGTGGACCACAGGTGAACACTGAAGCTTTCTTT.

The J gene is TRBJ1-2, the V gene TRBV18, with D tentatively TRBD1 (5 bases). V was clipped by 3 bases and J by 8 bases, with 13 bases between them. The length of the CDR3 is 13 residues. Per germline, CDR1 KGHSH and CDR2 LQKENI. The CDR3 protein is CASSPREGEGYTF. For the CDR3, the DNA is TGTGCCAGCTCACCGAGAGAAGGGGAAGGCTACACCTTC.

The chain joins TRBV4-1 to TRBJ1-2; 8 nucleotides line up with TRBD1. This CDR3 comprises 16 residues. CDR1 is MGHRA, CDR2 YSYEKL, per germline. Trimming cost V 2 bases and J 4 bases; bases outside gene matches: 9. CDR3 DNA: TGCGCCAGCAGCCAACCAAGACCAGGGGGCAGCTATGGCTACACCTTC. It yields the protein CASSQPRPGGSYGYTF.

The V and J genes are TRBV11-3 and TRBJ2-1, with TRBD1 matching over 9 bases. Germline V lookup: CDR1 SGHNT, CDR2 YENEEA. Germline trimming cut 5 bases from V and 2 bases from J; bases unmatched to any gene: 4. The CDR3 consists of 15 residues. The CDR3 here is CASSAGQGPYNEQFF. Written as DNA, the CDR3 is TGTGCCAGCAGCGCGGGACAGGGTCCCTACAATGAGCAGTTCTTC.

The rearrangement joins TRBV10-3 to TRBJ1-5; D perhaps matches TRBD1 (5 bases). Germline lookup yields CDR1 ENHRY and CDR2 SYGVKD. The CDR3 contains 14 residues. The V end lost 0 bases, the J end lost 3 bases, and 6 bases lay between the germline ends. CDR3 amino acids: CAISESGANQPQHF. CDR3 bases: TGTGCCATCAGTGAGTCAGGGGCCAATCAGCCCCAGCATTTT.

The table lists this clone with a count of one. The rearrangement uses TRBV24-1 and TRBJ1-5, with D tentatively TRBD1 (5 bases). V lost 3 bases and J 8 bases, leaving 7 bases between the germline ends. The length of the CDR3 is 12 residues. Germline lookup yields CDR1 KGHDR and CDR2 SFDVKD. CDR3 loop: CATSDPDKPQHF. CDR3 nucleotide sequence: TGTGCCACCAGTGATCCGGACAAGCCCCAGCATTTT.

CDR3 loop: CASSLDSGNLYEQYF. CDR3 coding DNA: TGTGCCAGCAGCTTAGATAGCGGGAACCTCTACGAGCAGTACTTC. The V call is TRBV7-2, the J call TRBJ2-7; 8 nucleotides align to TRBD2. There are 15 residues in the CDR3. Germline V gene lookup returns CDR1 SGHTA and CDR2 FQGNSA. V shed 1 base, J shed 3 bases, and the junction held 5 bases outside the gene matches.

This rearrangement joins TRBV28 to TRBJ1-5; maybe TRBD1 (6 bases). The CDR3 consists of 16 residues. From germline, CDR1 is MDHEN and CDR2 SYDVKM. The V end lost 3 bases, the J end lost 2 bases, and 14 bases lay between the germline ends. CDR3 coding DNA: TGTGCCAGCAGTTTCCTACACAGGGAACGCAATCAGCCCCAGCATTTT. This codes for CASSFLHRERNQPQHF.

The gene calls are TRBV11-2 and TRBJ2-1; 11 bases match TRBD2. This CDR3 has 15 amino acids. Per the germline V gene, CDR1 is SGHAT and CDR2 is FQNNGV. Trimming took 5 bases from V and 10 from J; bases not matched to a gene: 10. In DNA, the CDR3 is TGTGCCAGCAGCACGGGACTAGCGGCCCTCAGCGAGCAGTTCTTC. As protein: CASSTGLAALSEQFF.

The gene calls are TRBV7-9 and TRBJ1-1; TRBD1 matches at 7 bases. The V segment lost 2 bases and the J segment 4 bases; nucleotides outside the gene matches: 7. The V gene's germline CDR1 is SEHNR and CDR2 FQNEAQ (reference sequence). The CDR3 extends over 15 amino acids. CDR3 sequence (DNA): TGTGCCAGCAGCTTAAGGGCTGGGACAGCCACTGAAGCTTTCTTT. Its protein product is CASSLRAGTATEAFF. The full variable domain, completed using reference TRBV7-9 and TRBJ1-1, is DTGVSQNPRHKITKRGQNVTFRCDPISEHNRLYWYRQTLGQGPEFLTYFQNEAQLEKSRLLSDRFSAERPKGSFSTLEIQRTEQGDSAMYLCASSLRAGTATEAFFGQGTRLTVV.

The chain has TRBV10-3 and TRBJ1-4; no clear D. The germline V gene encodes CDR1 ENHRY and CDR2 SYGVKD. V was clipped by 2 bases and J by 7 bases, with 11 bases between them. The CDR3 is 14 residues long. The CDR3 DNA is TGTGCCATCAGTGAGAGGCCGGAGAGTGAAAAACTGTTTTTT. Protein: CAISERPESEKLFF.

Only one count was recorded for this clone. The V gene is TRBV19, the J gene TRBJ1-5, with a tentative D call TRBD1 (5 bases). V was clipped by 0 bases and J by 6 bases, with 9 bases between them. This CDR3 region has 14 residues. Germline-derived CDR1 and CDR2 are LNHDA and SQIVND (reference sequence). DNA for the CDR3: TGTGCCAGTAGTATAGAGGCAGGGTTTCAGCCCCAGCATTTT. This encodes CASSIEAGFQPQHF. The whole variable domain, filled in from reference TRBV19 and TRBJ1-5, reads DGGITQSPKYLFRKEGQNVTLSCEQNLNHDAMYWYRQDPGQGLRLIYYSQIVNDFQKGDIAEGYSVSREKKESFPLTVTSAQKNPTAFYLCASSIEAGFQPQHFGDGTRLSIL.

As for this clone: One junction end disagrees with the germline gene, perhaps due to a read error. The chain employs TRBV5-1 and TRBJ2-7; 10 bases are a match to TRBD1. The germline CDR1 and CDR2 sequences are SGHRS and YFSETQ. The CDR3 extends over 17 amino acids. The CDR3 sequence: CASSLGPGTGDSSEQYF. As DNA, the CDR3 is TGCGCCAGCAGCTTGGGTCCCGGGACAGGGGATTCCTCCGAGCAGTACTTC.

V usage is TRBV6-5 and J usage is TRBJ1-3; weak D call: TRBD1 (5 bases). V lost 5 bases, J lost 1 base, and 12 bases lay in between. Per germline, CDR1 MNHEY and CDR2 SVGAGI. There are 15 residues in the CDR3. CDR3 in amino acids: CASSKQGFSGNTIYF. The CDR3 nucleotides read TGTGCCAGCAGTAAGCAGGGCTTTTCTGGAAACACCATATATTTT.

This chain joins TRBV7-6 and TRBJ1-4; D perhaps matches TRBD1 (6 bases). V was clipped by 3 bases and J by 4 bases, with 15 bases between them. Per the germline V gene, CDR1 is SGHVS and CDR2 is FNYEAQ. The CDR3 runs 16 residues. The CDR3 sequence is CASSFGTTLSNEKLFF. The CDR3 DNA follows: TGTGCCAGCAGCTTTGGGACAACTCTAAGTAATGAAAAACTGTTTTTT.

This clone was found a few times. The chain has TRBV7-8 and TRBJ2-3, with D hard to call. The germline V gene encodes CDR1 SGHVS and CDR2 FQNEAQ. The CDR3 loop spans 12 amino acids. Trimming removed 2 bases from V and 6 bases from J, with 6 bases in between. The CDR3 spells CASSLSGDTQYF. CDR3 sequence (DNA): TGTGCCAGCAGCTTATCAGGTGATACGCAGTATTTT.

The chain joins TRBV6-6 to TRBJ2-1, with 8 bases that match TRBD1. CDR3 length equals 14 residues. J was trimmed by 3 bases and V by 6 bases; bases with no gene match: 4. The germline V gene encodes CDR1 MNHNY and CDR2 SVGAGI (reference sequence). CDR3 in DNA: TGTGCCAGCAGCTTACAGGGGGACTACAATGAGCAGTTCTTC. It translates to CASSLQGDYNEQFF.

V gene TRBV5-1 combines with J gene TRBJ2-2; 11 bases line up with TRBD2. The CDR3 totals 16 residues. Germline V lookup: CDR1 SGHRS, CDR2 YFSETQ. J gave up 7 bases and V 4 bases, and 9 bases lay outside the gene matches. In DNA form, the CDR3 reads TGCGCCAGCAGCCCCACTAGCGGGAGTTATGGCGGGGAGCTGTTTTTT. Translated: CASSPTSGSYGGELFF.

The chain couples TRBV5-4 to TRBJ2-2; 7 bases match TRBD2. Germline V gives CDR1 SGHNT, CDR2 YYREEE (reference sequence). This CDR3 is 15 amino acids long. Trimming cost V 3 bases and J 0 bases; bases outside gene matches: 2. The CDR3 bases are TGTGCCAGCAGCTCAGGGAGGGCGAACACCGGGGAGCTGTTTTTT. This gives the protein CASSSGRANTGELFF.

V usage is TRBV30 and J usage is TRBJ1-2; D ambiguous. Germline V gene sequence: CDR1 GTSNPN, CDR2 SVGIG (reference sequence). Trimming removed 2 bases at V and 8 bases at J, with 24 bases between. The CDR3 spans 16 residues. CDR3 sequence: CAWSLKAGLSAGGYTF. DNA for the CDR3: TGTGCCTGGAGTTTGAAAGCCGGTCTTTCGGCGGGGGGCTACACCTTC.

This chain uses TRBV6-5 with TRBJ1-6; the D is unclear. Trimming stripped 7 bases from V and 8 bases from J, with 15 bases between. CDR3 length equals 14 residues. The germline V gene encodes CDR1 MNHEY and CDR2 SVGAGI. In nucleotides, the CDR3 is TGTGCCAGCATGACCCGGGGAACTTATTCACCCCTCCACTTT. Encoded protein: CASMTRGTYSPLHF.

This chain joins TRBV12-5 and TRBJ2-7; possibly TRBD1 for D (5 bases). Germline lookup yields CDR1 LGHNT and CDR2 FRNRAP. Trimming took 3 bases from V and 4 from J, leaving 16 bases between them. The CDR3 spans 15 residues. CDR3 in amino acids: CASGFSLGVEYEQYF. The CDR3 DNA reads as TGTGCTAGTGGTTTTTCCCTAGGGGTCGAGTACGAGCAGTACTTC.

The gene calls are TRBV6-8 and TRBJ1-2, with D unresolved. Germline values: CDR1 MNHGY, CDR2 SAAAGT. Trimming stripped 0 bases from V and 8 bases from J, with 19 bases between. This CDR3 has 16 residues. The CDR3 region is CASSYSPSRGLGGYTF. CDR3 coding DNA: TGTGCCAGCAGTTACTCACCTAGCAGAGGCTTGGGGGGCTACACCTTC.

This clone was detected once. The chain joins TRBV9 to TRBJ1-3; D is unclear. V was pared by 3 bases and J by 3 bases, with 13 bases between. The CDR3 has 15 amino acids. Germline V gene sequence: CDR1 SGDLS, CDR2 YYNGEE. CDR3 sequence reads: CASSAGRDIGNTIYF. CDR3 sequence (DNA): TGTGCCAGCAGCGCCGGGAGGGATATTGGAAACACCATATATTTT. The full variable domain, rest sourced from reference TRBV9 and TRBJ1-3, is DSGVTQTPKHLITATGQRVTLRCSPRSGDLSVYWYQQSLDQGLQFLIQYYNGEERAKGNILERFSAQQFPDLHSELNLSSLELGDSALYFCASSAGRDIGNTIYFGEGSWLTVV.